This TCR beta chain was sequenced for a study of cytomegalovirus exposure and HLA in healthy donors. V was trimmed by 4 bases and J by 3 bases, leaving 14 bases between them. This CDR3 has 14 amino acids. Germline V gene data show CDR1 as SGHKS and CDR2 as YYEKEE (reference sequence). This clone was seen just once. Its antigen remains unidentified. Study observations and caveats: A classifier reportedly called cytomegalovirus status with high sensitivity and specificity. The authors later found TCR association rates varying by HLA locus, with DRB1 most and HLA-C fewest. CMV serostatus was the only immune exposure information that was available. Despite most TCR sequences being rare, some public TCRs occurred in many donors.

PCR employed 60 Vbeta and 13 Jbeta primers. TCRdb's copy holds only in-frame clones and misses some; the assay was immunoSEQ multiplex PCR. The data contain over 150,000 clones, roughly four fifths of them singletons. The material sequenced was PBMCs. This sequence originates from a man between 35 and 55 years old in good health and CMV-seronegative. The rearrangement links TRBV5-5 to TRBJ2-7; tentatively, D is TRBD1 (5 bases). In DNA, the CDR3 is TGTGCCAGCAGCACAGCCGACAGCTTCTACGAGCAGTACTTC. It is translated as CASSTADSFYEQYF. Full variable domain (missing parts from reference TRBV5-5 and TRBJ2-7): DAGVTQSPTHLIKTRGQQVTLRCSPISGHKSVSWYQQVLGQGPQFIFQYYEKEERGRGNFPDRFSARQFPNYSSELNVNALLLGDSALYLCASSTADSFYEQYFGPGTRLTVT.